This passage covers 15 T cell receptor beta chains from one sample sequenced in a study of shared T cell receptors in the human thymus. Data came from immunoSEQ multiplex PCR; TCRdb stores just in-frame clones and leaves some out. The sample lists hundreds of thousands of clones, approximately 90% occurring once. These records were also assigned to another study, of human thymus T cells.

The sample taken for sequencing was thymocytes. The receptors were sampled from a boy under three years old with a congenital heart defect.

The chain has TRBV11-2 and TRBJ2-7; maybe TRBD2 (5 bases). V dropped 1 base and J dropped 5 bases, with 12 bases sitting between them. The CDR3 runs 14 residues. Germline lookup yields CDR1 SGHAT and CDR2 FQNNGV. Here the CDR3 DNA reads TGTGCCAGCAGCTTAGGTGGATACGGGGACGAGCAGTACTTC. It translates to CASSLGGYGDEQYF.

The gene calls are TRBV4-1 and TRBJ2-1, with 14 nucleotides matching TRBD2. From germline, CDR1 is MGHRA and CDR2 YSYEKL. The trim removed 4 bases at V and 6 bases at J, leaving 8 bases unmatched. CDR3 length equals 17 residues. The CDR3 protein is CASSPTPGLAGVNEQFF. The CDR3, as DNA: TGCGCCAGCAGCCCTACTCCGGGACTAGCGGGAGTCAATGAGCAGTTCTTC.

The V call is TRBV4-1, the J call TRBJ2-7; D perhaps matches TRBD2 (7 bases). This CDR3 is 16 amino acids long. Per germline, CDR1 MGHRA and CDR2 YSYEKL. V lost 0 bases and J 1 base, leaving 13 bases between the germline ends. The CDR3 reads CASSQEGASGSYEQYF. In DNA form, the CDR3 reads TGCGCCAGCAGCCAAGAGGGGGCTAGCGGTTCCTACGAGCAGTACTTC.

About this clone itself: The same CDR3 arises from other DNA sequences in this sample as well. This CDR3 is CASRLAGSYEQYF. The DNA for the CDR3 is TGCGCCAGCAGACTAGCGGGAAGCTACGAGCAGTACTTC. The chain employs TRBV10-2 and TRBJ2-7, with 10 bases identical to TRBD2. The V gene end was trimmed by 6 bases and the J gene end by 3 bases; junction bases not matched to a gene: 2. The CDR3 totals 13 residues. Looked up from germline, CDR1 is WSHSY and CDR2 is SAAADI.

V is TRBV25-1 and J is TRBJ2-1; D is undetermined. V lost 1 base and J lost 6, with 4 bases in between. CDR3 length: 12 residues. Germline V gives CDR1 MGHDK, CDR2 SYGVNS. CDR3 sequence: CASSEWSNEQFF. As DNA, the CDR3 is TGTGCCAGCAGTGAATGGAGCAATGAGCAGTTCTTC.

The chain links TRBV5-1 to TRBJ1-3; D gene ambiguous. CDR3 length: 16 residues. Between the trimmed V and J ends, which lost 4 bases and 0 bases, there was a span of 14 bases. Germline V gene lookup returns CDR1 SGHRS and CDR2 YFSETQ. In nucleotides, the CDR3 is TGCGCCAGCAGCCTCTCGGACGGGAACTCTGGAAACACCATATATTTT. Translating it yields CASSLSDGNSGNTIYF.

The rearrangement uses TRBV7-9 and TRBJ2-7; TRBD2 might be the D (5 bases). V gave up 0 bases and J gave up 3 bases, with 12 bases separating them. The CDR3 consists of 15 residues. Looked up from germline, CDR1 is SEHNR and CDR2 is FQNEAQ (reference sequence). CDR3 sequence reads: CASSLALYGNYEQYF. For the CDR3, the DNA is TGTGCCAGCAGCTTAGCGCTATACGGGAACTACGAGCAGTACTTC.

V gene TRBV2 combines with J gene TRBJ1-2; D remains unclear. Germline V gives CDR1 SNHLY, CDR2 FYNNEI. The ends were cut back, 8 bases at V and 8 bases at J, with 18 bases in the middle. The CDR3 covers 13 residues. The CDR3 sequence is CASSYPAVRGYTF. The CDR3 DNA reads TGTGCCAGCTCTTACCCTGCGGTGAGGGGCTACACCTTC. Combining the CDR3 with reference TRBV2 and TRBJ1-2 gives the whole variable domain EPEVTQTPSHQVTQMGQEVILRCVPISNHLYFYWYRQILGQKVEFLVSFYNNEISEKSEIFDDQFSVERPDGSNFTLKIRSTKLEDSAMYFCASSYPAVRGYTFGSGTRLTVV.

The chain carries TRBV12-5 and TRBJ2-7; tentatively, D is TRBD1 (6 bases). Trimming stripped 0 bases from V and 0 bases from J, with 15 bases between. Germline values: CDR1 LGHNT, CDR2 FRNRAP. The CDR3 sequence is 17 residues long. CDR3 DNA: TGTGCTAGTGGTTTGGTACAGGGCAGAACAAGCTCCTACGAGCAGTACTTC. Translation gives CASGLVQGRTSSYEQYF.

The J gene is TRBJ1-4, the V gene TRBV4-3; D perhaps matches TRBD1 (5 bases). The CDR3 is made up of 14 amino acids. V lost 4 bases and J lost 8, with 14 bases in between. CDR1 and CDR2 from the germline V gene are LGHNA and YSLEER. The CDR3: CASSLLYRGEKLFF. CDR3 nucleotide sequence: TGCGCCAGCAGCCTCCTATATAGGGGAGAAAAACTGTTTTTT.

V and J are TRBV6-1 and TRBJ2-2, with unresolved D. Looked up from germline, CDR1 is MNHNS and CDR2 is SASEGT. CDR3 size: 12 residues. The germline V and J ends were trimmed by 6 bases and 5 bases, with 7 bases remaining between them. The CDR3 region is CASRSRTGELFF. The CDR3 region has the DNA TGTGCCAGCAGGTCTCGGACCGGGGAGCTGTTTTTT.

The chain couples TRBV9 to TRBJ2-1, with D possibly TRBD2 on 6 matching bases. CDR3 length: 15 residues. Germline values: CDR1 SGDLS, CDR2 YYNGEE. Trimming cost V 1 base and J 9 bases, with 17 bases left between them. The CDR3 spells CASSVSGSHVAEQFF. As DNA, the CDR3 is TGTGCCAGCAGCGTAAGCGGGTCGCACGTGGCTGAGCAGTTCTTC.

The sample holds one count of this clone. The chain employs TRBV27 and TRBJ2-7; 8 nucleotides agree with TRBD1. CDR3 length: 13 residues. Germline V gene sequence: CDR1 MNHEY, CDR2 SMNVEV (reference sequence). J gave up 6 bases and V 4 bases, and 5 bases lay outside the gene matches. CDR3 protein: CASSSLTGAEQYF. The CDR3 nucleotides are TGTGCCAGCAGTTCCCTGACAGGGGCCGAGCAGTACTTC.

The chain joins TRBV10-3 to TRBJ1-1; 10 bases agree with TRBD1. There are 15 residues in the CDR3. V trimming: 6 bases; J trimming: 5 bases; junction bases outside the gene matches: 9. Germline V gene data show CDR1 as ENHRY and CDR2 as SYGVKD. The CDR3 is CAIRGGTGDGTEAFF. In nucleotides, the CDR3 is TGTGCCATCAGGGGGGGGACAGGGGACGGGACTGAAGCTTTCTTT.

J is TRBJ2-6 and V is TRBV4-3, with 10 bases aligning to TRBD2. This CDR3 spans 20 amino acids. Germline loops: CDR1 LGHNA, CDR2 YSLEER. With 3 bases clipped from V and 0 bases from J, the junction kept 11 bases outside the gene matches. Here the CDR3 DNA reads TGCGCCAGCAGCCATACTAGCGGGATTGATAAAGTCTCTGGGGCCAACGTCCTGACTTTC. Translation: CASSHTSGIDKVSGANVLTF.